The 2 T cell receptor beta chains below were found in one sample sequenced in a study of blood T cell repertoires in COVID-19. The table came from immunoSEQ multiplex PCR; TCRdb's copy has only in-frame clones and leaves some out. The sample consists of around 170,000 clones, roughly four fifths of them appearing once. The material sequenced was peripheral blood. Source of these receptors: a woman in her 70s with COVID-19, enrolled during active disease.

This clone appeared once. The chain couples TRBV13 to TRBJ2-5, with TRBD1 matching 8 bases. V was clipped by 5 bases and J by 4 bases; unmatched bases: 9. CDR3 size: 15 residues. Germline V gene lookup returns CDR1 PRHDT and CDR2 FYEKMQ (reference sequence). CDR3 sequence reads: CASSDRGRGLETQYF. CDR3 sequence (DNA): TGTGCCAGCAGCGACAGGGGAAGGGGTTTAGAGACCCAGTACTTC.

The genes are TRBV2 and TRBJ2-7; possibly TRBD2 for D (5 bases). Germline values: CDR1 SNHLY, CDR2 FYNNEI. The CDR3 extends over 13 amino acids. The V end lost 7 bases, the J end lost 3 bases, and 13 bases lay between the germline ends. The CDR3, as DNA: TGTGCCAGCAAGAGGACTTACAACTACGAGCAGTACTTC. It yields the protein CASKRTYNYEQYF.